This T cell receptor beta chain was captured by sequencing in a study of CD8 T cells in ankylosing spondylitis. This clonotype appeared a few times. Its specificity is unknown. V gave up 1 base and J gave up 8 bases, with 20 bases separating them. The CDR3 loop spans 15 amino acids. Germline loops: CDR1 DFQATT, CDR2 SNEGSKA (reference sequence). Study-level points and caveats: A TCR beta motif made of fewer than 10 highly homologous variants seemed typical of ankylosing spondylitis blood.

TCRdb used MiXCR to reprocess the 5' RACE reads, holding one entry per CDR3 protein. The sample has about 540,000 distinct CDR3 sequences; roughly 13% are singletons. The V call is TRBV20-1, the J call TRBJ1-2; tentatively, D is TRBD1 (5 bases). Source material: blood, either unsorted or a sorted T cell fraction (not recorded which). The origin of this receptor is a male donor with ankylosing spondylitis. CDR3 sequence (DNA): TGCAGTGCTAGAGGAGGCGGGACGCCTCCGCCGGGCTACACCTTC. It encodes CSARGGGTPPPGYTF.